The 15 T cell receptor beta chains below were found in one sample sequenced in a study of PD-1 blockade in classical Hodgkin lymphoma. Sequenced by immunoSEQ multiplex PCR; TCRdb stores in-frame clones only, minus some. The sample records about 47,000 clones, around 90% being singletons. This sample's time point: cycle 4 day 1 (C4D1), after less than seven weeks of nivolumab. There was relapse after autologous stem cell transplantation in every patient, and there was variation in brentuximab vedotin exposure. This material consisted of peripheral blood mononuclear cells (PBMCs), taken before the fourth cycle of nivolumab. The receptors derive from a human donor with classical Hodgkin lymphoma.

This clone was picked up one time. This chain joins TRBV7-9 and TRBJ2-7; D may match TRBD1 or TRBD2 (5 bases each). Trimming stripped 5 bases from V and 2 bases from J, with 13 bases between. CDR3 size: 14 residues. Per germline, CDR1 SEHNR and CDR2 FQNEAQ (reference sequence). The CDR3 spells CASSDWDRPYEQYF. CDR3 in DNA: TGTGCCAGCAGCGATTGGGACCGACCCTACGAGCAGTACTTC.

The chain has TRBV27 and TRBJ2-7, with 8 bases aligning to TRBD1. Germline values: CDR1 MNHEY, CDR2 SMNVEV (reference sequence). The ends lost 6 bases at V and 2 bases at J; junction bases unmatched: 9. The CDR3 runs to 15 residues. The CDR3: CASRLGQGPTYEQYF. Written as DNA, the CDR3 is TGTGCCAGCAGACTCGGACAGGGTCCCACCTACGAGCAGTACTTC.

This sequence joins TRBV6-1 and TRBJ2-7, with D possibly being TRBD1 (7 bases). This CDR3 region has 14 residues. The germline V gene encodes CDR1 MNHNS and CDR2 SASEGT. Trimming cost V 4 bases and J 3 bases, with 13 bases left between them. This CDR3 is CASSGGTEYYEQYF. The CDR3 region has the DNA TGTGCCAGCAGTGGCGGGACAGAGTACTACGAGCAGTACTTC.

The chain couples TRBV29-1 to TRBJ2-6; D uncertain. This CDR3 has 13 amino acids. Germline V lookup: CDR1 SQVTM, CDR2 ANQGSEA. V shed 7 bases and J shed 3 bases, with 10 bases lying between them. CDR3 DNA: TGCAGCGCGCCCTTTTATGGGGCCAACGTCCTGACTTTC. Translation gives CSAPFYGANVLTF.

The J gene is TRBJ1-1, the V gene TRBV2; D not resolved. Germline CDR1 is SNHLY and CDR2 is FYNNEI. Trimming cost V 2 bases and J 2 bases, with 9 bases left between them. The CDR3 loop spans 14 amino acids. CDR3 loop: CASSEWVSNTEAFF. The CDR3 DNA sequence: TGTGCCAGCAGTGAATGGGTCAGTAACACTGAAGCTTTCTTT.

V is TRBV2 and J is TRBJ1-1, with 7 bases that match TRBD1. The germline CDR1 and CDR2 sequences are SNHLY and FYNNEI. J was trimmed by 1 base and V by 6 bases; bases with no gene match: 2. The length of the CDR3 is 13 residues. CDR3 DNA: TGTGCCAGCAGATACAGGGGGAACACTGAAGCTTTCTTT. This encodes CASRYRGNTEAFF.

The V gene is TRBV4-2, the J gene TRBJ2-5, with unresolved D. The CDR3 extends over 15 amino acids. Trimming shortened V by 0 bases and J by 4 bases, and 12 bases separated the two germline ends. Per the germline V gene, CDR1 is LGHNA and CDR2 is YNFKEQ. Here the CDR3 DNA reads TGTGCCAGCAGCCAAGATACAACCACGGGAGAGACCCAGTACTTC. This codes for CASSQDTTTGETQYF.

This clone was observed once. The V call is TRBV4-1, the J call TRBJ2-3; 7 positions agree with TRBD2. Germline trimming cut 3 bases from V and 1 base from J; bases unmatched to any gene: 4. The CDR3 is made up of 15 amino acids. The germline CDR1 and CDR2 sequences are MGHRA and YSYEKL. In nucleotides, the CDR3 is TGCGCCAGCAGCCAGCGGGAGACTCGCACAGATACGCAGTATTTT. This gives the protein CASSQRETRTDTQYF.

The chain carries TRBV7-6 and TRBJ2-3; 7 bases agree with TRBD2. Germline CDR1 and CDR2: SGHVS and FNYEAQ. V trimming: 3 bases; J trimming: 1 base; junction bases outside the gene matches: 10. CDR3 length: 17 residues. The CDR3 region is CASSLGLAGTGTDTQYF. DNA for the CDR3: TGTGCCAGCAGCTTGGGATTAGCGGGTACCGGCACAGATACGCAGTATTTT.

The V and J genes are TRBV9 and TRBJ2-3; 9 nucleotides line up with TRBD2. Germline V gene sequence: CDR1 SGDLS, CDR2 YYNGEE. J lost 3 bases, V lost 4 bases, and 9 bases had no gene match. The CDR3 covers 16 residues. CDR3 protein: CASSLRAGGETDTQYF. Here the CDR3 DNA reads TGTGCCAGCAGCCTAAGAGCGGGGGGAGAGACAGATACGCAGTATTTT.

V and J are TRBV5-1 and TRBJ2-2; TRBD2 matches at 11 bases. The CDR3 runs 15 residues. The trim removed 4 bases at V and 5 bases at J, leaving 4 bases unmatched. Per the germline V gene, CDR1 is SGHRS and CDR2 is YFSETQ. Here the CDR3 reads CASSVLAGVTGELFF. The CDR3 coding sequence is TGCGCCAGCAGCGTACTAGCGGGAGTAACCGGGGAGCTGTTTTTT. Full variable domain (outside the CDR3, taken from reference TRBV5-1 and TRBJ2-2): KAGVTQTPRYLIKTRGQQVTLSCSPISGHRSVSWYQQTPGQGLQFLFEYFSETQRNKGNFPGRFSGRQFSNSRSEMNVSTLELGDSALYLCASSVLAGVTGELFFGEGSRLTVL.

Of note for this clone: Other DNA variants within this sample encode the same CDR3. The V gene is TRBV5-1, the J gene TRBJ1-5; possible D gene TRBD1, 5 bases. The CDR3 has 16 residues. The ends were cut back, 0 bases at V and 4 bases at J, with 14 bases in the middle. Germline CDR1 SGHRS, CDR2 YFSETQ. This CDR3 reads CASSLGGRESNQPQHF. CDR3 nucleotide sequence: TGCGCCAGCAGCTTGGGGGGCAGGGAAAGTAATCAGCCCCAGCATTTT.

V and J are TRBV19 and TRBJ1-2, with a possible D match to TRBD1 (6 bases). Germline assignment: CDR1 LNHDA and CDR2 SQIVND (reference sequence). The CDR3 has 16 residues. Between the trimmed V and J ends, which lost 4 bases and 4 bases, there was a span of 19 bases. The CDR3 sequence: CASSTQGQLPSYGYTF. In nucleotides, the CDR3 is TGTGCCAGTAGTACCCAAGGACAGCTTCCTTCCTATGGCTACACCTTC.

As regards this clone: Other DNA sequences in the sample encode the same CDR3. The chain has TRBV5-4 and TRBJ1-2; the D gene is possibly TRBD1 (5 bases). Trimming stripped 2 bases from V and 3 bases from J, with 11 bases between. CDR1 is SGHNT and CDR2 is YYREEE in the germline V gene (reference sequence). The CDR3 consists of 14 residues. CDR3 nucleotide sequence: TGTGCCAGCAGCTTTCGGACGGGGGACTATGGCTACACCTTC. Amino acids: CASSFRTGDYGYTF.

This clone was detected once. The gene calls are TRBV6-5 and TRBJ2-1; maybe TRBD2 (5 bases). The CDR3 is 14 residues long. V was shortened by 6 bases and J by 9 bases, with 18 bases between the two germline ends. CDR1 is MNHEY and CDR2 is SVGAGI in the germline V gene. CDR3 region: CASRYQILVGEQFF. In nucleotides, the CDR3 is TGTGCCAGCAGATACCAAATACTAGTTGGTGAGCAGTTCTTC.